The next 3 T cell receptor beta chains were all read from a single sample in a study of cytomegalovirus exposure and HLA in healthy donors. Researchers ran the PCR with 60 Vbeta and 13 Jbeta primers. The repertoire was sequenced with immunoSEQ multiplex PCR; TCRdb's copy has only in-frame clones and lacks some. This repertoire shows about 170,000 clones, around 84% found once; its top ten account for around 2.6%. Sample: PBMCs. Receptor source: a man aged 25-45 years in good health and CMV-seropositive.

The J gene is TRBJ2-1, the V gene TRBV9, with 15 bases that match TRBD2. The CDR3 length is 18 residues. Germline V gives CDR1 SGDLS, CDR2 YYNGEE. V lost 2 bases and J lost 5; bases outside the gene matches: 8. The chain's CDR3 is CASSVTGTSGRYHNEQFF. The DNA for the CDR3 is TGTGCCAGCAGCGTTACCGGGACTAGCGGGAGGTATCACAATGAGCAGTTCTTC.

The chain has TRBV7-2 and TRBJ1-5; D remains ambiguous. CDR1 is SGHTA and CDR2 is FQGNSA in the germline V gene. This CDR3 contains 14 residues. V shed 1 base and J shed 4 bases, with 8 bases lying between them. The CDR3 protein is CASSLDLRNQPQHF. DNA for the CDR3: TGTGCCAGCAGCTTAGACCTACGGAATCAGCCCCAGCATTTT.

CDR3 sequence reads: CASSVGSGSPYEQYF. For the CDR3, the DNA is TGTGCCAGCAGCGTAGGTAGCGGGAGCCCCTACGAGCAGTACTTC. The chain combines TRBV9 with TRBJ2-7; 9 bases match TRBD2. The CDR3 length is 15 residues. Germline CDR1 is SGDLS and CDR2 is YYNGEE. V lost 0 bases to trimming and J lost 2 bases; unmatched junction nucleotides: 3.